This TCR beta chain was sequenced in a study of cytomegalovirus exposure and HLA in healthy donors. Use of 60 Vbeta and 13 Jbeta primers characterized the PCR. Assay: immunoSEQ multiplex PCR; the TCRdb copy retains only in-frame clones and omits some. The sample lists 90,000 to 120,000 clones; 60% to 85% were seen once. For this clone: What it binds is not known.

CDR1 is MNHNS, CDR2 SASEGT, per germline. Trimming left V 6 bases short and J 6 bases short, with 23 bases between. The CDR3 is made up of 16 amino acids. Findings and limits, study-wide: In an earlier analysis, productive rearrangement rates for most beta V segments clustered near 90% or 30%. From TCR beta sequences, most subjects' HLA-A and HLA-B alleles were reportedly predicted accurately. Per a later analysis, 15,000 to 20,000 TCR beta sequences showed association with HLA alleles at 0.05 false discovery rate.

The origin of this receptor is a female donor in good health and CMV-seropositive. Source material: PBMCs. The chain has TRBV6-1 and TRBJ1-2, with D perhaps TRBD1 (6 bases). CDR3 sequence reads: CASSEQVAGGANGYTF. The DNA of the CDR3 is TGTGCCAGCAGCGAACAGGTGGCCGGGGGGGCGAATGGCTACACCTTC.